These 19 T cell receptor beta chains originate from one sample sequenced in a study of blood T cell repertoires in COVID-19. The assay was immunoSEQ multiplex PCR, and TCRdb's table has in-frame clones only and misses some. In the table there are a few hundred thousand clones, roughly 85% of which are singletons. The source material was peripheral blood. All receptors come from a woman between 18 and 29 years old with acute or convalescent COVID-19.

The CDR3 protein is CASSADRGVATNEKLFF. The DNA for the CDR3 is TGTGCCAGCAGCGCTGACAGGGGGGTTGCAACTAATGAAAAACTGTTTTTT. The chain is built from TRBV5-6 and TRBJ1-4; TRBD1 matches at 9 bases. Germline V CDR1 and CDR2: SGHDT, YYEEEE. The V and J ends lost 4 bases and 0 bases, in that order; junction bases with no gene match: 7. The CDR3 sequence is 17 residues long.

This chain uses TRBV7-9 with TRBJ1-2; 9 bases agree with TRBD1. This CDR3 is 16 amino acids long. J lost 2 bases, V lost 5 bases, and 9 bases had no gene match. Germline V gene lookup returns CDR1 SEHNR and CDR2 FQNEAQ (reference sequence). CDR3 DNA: TGTGCCAGCAGCATTACCGGCGGACAGGGGAACTATGGCTACACCTTC. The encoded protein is CASSITGGQGNYGYTF.

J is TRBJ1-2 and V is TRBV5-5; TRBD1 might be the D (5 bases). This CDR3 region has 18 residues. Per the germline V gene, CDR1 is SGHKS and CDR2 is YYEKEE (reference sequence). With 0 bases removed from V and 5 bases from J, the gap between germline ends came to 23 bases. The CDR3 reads CASSLGGSPGLQLYGYTF. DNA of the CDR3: TGTGCCAGCAGCTTGGGAGGTAGTCCAGGGCTGCAACTATATGGCTACACCTTC.

The DNA of the CDR3 is TGTGCCAGCAGCCAAGCCCCGAGCTCCTACGAGCAGTACTTC. Translated, it gives CASSQAPSSYEQYF. This chain joins TRBV3-1 (or the pseudogene TRBV3-2) and TRBJ2-7; D is unclear. This CDR3 has 14 amino acids. The ends were cut back, 1 base at V and 0 bases at J, with 7 bases in the middle. Germline CDR1 is LGHDT and CDR2 is YNNKEL (reference sequence).

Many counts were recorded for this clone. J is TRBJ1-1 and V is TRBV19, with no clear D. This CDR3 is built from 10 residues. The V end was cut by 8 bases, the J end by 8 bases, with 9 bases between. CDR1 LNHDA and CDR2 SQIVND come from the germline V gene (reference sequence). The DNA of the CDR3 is TGTGCCAGTGGGAGGCAAGAAGCTTTCTTT. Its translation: CASGRQEAFF.

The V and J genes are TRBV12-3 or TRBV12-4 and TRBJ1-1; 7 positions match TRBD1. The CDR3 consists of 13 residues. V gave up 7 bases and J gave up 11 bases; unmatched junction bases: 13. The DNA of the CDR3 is TGTGCCAGCACAACAGGGGACGAGATGCAGGCTTTCTTT. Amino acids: CASTTGDEMQAFF.

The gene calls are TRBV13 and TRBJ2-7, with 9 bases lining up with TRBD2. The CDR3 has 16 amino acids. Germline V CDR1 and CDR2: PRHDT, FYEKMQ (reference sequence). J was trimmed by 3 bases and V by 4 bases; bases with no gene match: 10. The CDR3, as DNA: TGTGCCAGCAGCTCCAGAAGGGCGGGGGGGTACTACGAGCAGTACTTC. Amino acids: CASSSRRAGGYYEQYF. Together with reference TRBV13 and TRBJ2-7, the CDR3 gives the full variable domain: AAGVIQSPRHLIKEKRETATLKCYPIPRHDTVYWYQQGPGQDPQFLISFYEKMQSDKGSIPDRFSAQQFSDYHSELNMSSLELGDSALYFCASSSRRAGGYYEQYFGPGTRLTVT.

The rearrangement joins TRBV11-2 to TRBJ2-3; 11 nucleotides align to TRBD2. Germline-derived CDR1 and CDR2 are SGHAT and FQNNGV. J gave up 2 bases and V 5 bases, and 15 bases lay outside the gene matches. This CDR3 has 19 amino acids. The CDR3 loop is CASSLRSPSGRTLTDTQYF. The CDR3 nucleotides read TGTGCCAGCAGCCTCCGCTCCCCTAGCGGGAGGACCCTCACAGATACGCAGTATTTT.

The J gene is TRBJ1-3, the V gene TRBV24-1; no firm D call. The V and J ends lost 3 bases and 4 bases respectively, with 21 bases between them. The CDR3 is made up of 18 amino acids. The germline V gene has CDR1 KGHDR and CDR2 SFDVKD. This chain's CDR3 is CATSDTDKDSPAGNTIYF. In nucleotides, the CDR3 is TGTGCCACCAGTGATACCGACAAGGACTCTCCCGCCGGAAACACCATATATTTT.

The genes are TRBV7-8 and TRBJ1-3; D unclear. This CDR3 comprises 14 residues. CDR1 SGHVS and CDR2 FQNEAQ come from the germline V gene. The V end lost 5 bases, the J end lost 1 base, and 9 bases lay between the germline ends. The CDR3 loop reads CASSGRGSGNTIYF. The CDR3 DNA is TGTGCCAGCAGCGGTCGCGGTTCTGGAAACACCATATATTTT. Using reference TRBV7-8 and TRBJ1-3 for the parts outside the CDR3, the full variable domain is GAGVSQSPRYKVAKRGQDVALRCDPISGHVSLFWYQQALGQGPEFLTYFQNEAQLDKSGLPSDRFFAERPEGSVSTLKIQRTQQEDSAVYLCASSGRGSGNTIYFGEGSWLTVV.

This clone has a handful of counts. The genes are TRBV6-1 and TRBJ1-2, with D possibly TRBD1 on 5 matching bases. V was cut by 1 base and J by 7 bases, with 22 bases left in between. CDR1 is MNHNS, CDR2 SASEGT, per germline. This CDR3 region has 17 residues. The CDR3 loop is CASSEGQAFVRGSGYTF. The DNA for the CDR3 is TGTGCCAGCAGTGAAGGTCAGGCCTTTGTACGGGGGAGTGGCTACACCTTC.

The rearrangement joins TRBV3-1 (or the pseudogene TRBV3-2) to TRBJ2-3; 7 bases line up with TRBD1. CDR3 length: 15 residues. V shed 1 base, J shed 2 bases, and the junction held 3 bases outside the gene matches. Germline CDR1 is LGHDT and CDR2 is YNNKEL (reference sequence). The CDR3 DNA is TGTGCCAGCAGCCAAGGGGGGACAGACACAGATACGCAGTATTTT. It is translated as CASSQGGTDTDTQYF.

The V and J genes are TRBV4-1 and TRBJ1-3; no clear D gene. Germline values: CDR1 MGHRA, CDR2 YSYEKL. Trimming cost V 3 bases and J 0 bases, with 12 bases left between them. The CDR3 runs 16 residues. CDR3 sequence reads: CASSHPAIRSGNTIYF. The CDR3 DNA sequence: TGCGCCAGCAGCCATCCTGCGATTCGCTCTGGAAACACCATATATTTT.

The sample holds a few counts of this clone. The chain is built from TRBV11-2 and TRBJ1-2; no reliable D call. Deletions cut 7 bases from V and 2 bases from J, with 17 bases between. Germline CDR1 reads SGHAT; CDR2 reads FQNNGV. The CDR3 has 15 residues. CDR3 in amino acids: CASTVTGGRNYGYTF. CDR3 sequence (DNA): TGTGCCAGCACCGTTACGGGTGGCAGAAACTATGGCTACACCTTC.

For the CDR3, the DNA is TGCAGCGTTGATGGGCAGATGAACACTGAAGCTTTCTTT. The encoded protein is CSVDGQMNTEAFF. The rearrangement uses TRBV29-1 and TRBJ1-1, with no clear D. V was clipped by 3 bases and J by 0 bases, with 8 bases between them. Germline CDR1 and CDR2: SQVTM and ANQGSEA. CDR3 size: 13 residues.

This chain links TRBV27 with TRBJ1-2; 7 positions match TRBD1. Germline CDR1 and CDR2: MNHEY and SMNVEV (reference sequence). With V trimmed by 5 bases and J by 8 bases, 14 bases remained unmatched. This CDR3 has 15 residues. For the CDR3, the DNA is TGTGCCAGCAGTGCGGGACAGCGAAAAATAGGAGGCTACACCTTC. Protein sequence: CASSAGQRKIGGYTF.

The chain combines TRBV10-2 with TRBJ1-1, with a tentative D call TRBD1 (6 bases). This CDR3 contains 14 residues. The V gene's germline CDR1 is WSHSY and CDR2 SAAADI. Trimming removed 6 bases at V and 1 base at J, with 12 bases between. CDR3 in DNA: TGCGCCAGCAGCCAGACAGGAGGGAACACTGAAGCTTTCTTT. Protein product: CASSQTGGNTEAFF.

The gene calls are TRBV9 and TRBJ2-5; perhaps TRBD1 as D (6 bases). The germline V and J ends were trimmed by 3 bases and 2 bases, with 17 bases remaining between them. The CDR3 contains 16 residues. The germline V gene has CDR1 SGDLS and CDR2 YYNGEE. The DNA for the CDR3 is TGTGCCAGCAGCGAGGCCTCGATGGGGGCTCAAGAGACCCAGTACTTC. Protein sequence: CASSEASMGAQETQYF. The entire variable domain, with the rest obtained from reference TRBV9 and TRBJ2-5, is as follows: DSGVTQTPKHLITATGQRVTLRCSPRSGDLSVYWYQQSLDQGLQFLIQYYNGEERAKGNILERFSAQQFPDLHSELNLSSLELGDSALYFCASSEASMGAQETQYFGPGTRLLVL.

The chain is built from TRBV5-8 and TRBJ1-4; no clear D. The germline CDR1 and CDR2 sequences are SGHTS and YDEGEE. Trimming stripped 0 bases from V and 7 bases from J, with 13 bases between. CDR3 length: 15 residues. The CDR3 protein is CASSLAGRRGEKLFF. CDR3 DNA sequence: TGTGCCAGCAGCTTGGCCGGCAGACGAGGTGAAAAACTGTTTTTT. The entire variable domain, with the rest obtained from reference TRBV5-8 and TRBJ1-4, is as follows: EAGVTQSPTHLIKTRGQQATLRCSPISGHTSVYWYQQALGLGLQFLLWYDEGEERNRGNFPPRFSGRQFPNYSSELNVNALELEDSALYLCASSLAGRRGEKLFFGSGTQLSVL.